This T cell receptor (beta chain) was observed in a study of T cell changes during pregnancy in multiple sclerosis. Trimming at V came to 1 base and at J to 6 bases, leaving 5 bases not matched to a gene. There are 15 residues in the CDR3. Germline assignment: CDR1 MGHDK and CDR2 SYGVNS. The assay was immunoSEQ multiplex PCR, and TCRdb's table has in-frame clones only and misses some. The sample yields more than 50,000 clones, roughly 94% seen once. The sequences come from CD8+ T cells from peripheral blood mononuclear cells, collected after pregnancy. The chain joins TRBV25-1 to TRBJ2-1, with TRBD1 identical over 8 bases. The sequence was obtained from a female donor with multiple sclerosis, enrolled in a pregnancy study. The CDR3 reads CASSESDRAGNEQFF. CDR3 DNA: TGTGCCAGCAGTGAATCGGACAGGGCCGGCAATGAGCAGTTCTTC.